The rows below give T cell receptor beta chains drawn from one sample of a study of blood T cell repertoires in COVID-19. Data came from immunoSEQ multiplex PCR; TCRdb stores just in-frame clones and leaves some out. Here the sample spans 150,000 to 200,000 clones, roughly 86% being singletons. The sample consisted of peripheral blood. The source is a man between 65 and 85 years old with acute or convalescent COVID-19. The CDR3 runs from the conserved cysteine through the conserved F or W. The order of the fields is J gene, V gene, CDR3 protein.

>TRBJ1-4|TRBV19
CASSDQAGSEKLFF
>TRBJ2-1|TRBV30
CAWTVRGNEQFF
>TRBJ2-2|TRBV5-6
CASSRGITSGELFF
>TRBJ1-3|TRBV5-6
CASSLWASGNTIYF
>TRBJ1-2|TRBV7-9
CASGRGGYGYTF
>TRBJ1-4|TRBV3-1/TRBV3-2
CASSQDLARTEKLFF
>TRBJ2-1|TRBV28
CASSFGGGGTYNEQFF
>TRBJ2-7|TRBV10-2
CASSDLAGAYEQYF
>TRBJ1-4|TRBV5-5
CASSLAGREKLFF
>TRBJ2-3|TRBV19
CASSIRALTDTQYF
>TRBJ2-2|TRBV6-7
CASSSMRQTNTGELFF
>TRBJ1-5|TRBV28
CATAFQGVLVQPQHF
>TRBJ2-3|TRBV5-1
CASSSPGGPNTQYF
>TRBJ1-5|TRBV18
CASSSQSNSNQPQHF
>TRBJ2-7|TRBV28
CASSLPPSGRASYEQYF
>TRBJ2-3|TRBV19
CASTRQGTDTQYF
>TRBJ2-7|TRBV29-1
CSVEDLAGSPHEQYF
>TRBJ2-7|TRBV7-2
CASSSPTSASGRAREQYF
>TRBJ1-4|TRBV3-1/TRBV3-2
CASSLTGLSEKLFF
>TRBJ1-1|TRBV5-1
CASSLVGGRETEAFF
>TRBJ2-7|TRBV5-1
CASSSIAGEDEQYF
>TRBJ1-4|TRBV4-3
CASSQDRGWSNEKLFF
>TRBJ1-5|TRBV30
CAWSRDSNQPQHF
>TRBJ1-1|TRBV7-3
CASSPQGFTEAFF
>TRBJ2-5|TRBV5-1
CASSLEAADWETQYF
>TRBJ1-2|TRBV29-1
CSVQDRGDGYTF
>TRBJ2-1|TRBV2
CASSDKGGAFNEQFF
>TRBJ2-5|TRBV5-8
CASSLEVWLAGDQETQYF
>TRBJ1-2|TRBV4-1
CASSQDARVYYGYTF
>TRBJ2-2|TRBV15
CATSGLTGGNGELFF
>TRBJ1-2|TRBV4-3
CASSQEDRGYGYTF
>TRBJ2-7|TRBV30
CAWSASGGSYEQYF
>TRBJ1-1|TRBV28
CASSLGGGATEAFF
>TRBJ2-7|TRBV5-1
CASSLAVFYEQYF
>TRBJ2-2|TRBV6-2/TRBV6-3
CASSYPSGELFF
>TRBJ2-2|TRBV18
CASSQRLASTGELFF
>TRBJ1-5|TRBV19
CASTQPSWGLDQPQHF
>TRBJ1-2|TRBV30
CAWSVLGQGYGYTF
>TRBJ2-7|TRBV7-3
CASSPSRGEQYF
>TRBJ2-2|TRBV28
CASSLEGWELFF
>TRBJ2-7|TRBV4-3
CASSQDGVRTGYEQYF
>TRBJ1-4|TRBV19
CASSGQGKKEKLFF
>TRBJ2-3|TRBV7-6
CASSRVPDTQYF
>TRBJ1-1|TRBV19
CASSIPPQRGTEAFF
>TRBJ1-5|TRBV7-9
CASSLGTGGSNQPQHF
>TRBJ2-1|TRBV27
CASSSPRQGYNEQFF
>TRBJ2-5|TRBV19
CASSMFGWQETQYF
>TRBJ1-1|TRBV4-2
CASSQVTGFSSFDTEAFF
>TRBJ1-5|TRBV28
CASSPLSGTDNQPQHF
>TRBJ2-3|TRBV11-2
CASSLNSGGGTDTQYF
>TRBJ2-2|TRBV11-2
CASSFTRAGTGELFF
>TRBJ1-1|TRBV19
CASSIGAGAAFF
>TRBJ2-3|TRBV3-1/TRBV3-2
CASSLRVEGGRDTQYF
>TRBJ2-1|TRBV5-4
CASSSGGYNEQFF